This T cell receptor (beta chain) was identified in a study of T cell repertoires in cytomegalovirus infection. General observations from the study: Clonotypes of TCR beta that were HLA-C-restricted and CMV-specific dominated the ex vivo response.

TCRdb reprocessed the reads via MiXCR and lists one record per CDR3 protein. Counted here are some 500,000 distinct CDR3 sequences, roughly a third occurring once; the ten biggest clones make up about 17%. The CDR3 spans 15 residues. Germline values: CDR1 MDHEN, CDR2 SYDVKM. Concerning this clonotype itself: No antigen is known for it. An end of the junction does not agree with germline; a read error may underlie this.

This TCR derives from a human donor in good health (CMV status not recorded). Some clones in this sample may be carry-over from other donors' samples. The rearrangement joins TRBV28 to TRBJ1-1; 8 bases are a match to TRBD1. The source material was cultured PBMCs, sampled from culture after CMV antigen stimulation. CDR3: CDSSDRGRVNTEAFF. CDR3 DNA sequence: TGTGACAGCAGCGACAGGGGCCGCGTAAACACTGAAGCTTTCTTT.